These 24 T cell receptor beta chains share one sample of origin, sequenced in a study of blood T cell repertoires in COVID-19. Data came from immunoSEQ multiplex PCR; TCRdb stores just in-frame clones and leaves some out. The sample carries 100,000 to 150,000 clones, approximately 90% recorded once. Sequenced material: peripheral blood. These receptor sequences come from a human donor in a cohort sampled during active COVID-19.

The V gene is TRBV10-3, the J gene TRBJ1-4, with D unresolved. From germline, CDR1 is ENHRY and CDR2 SYGVKD. This CDR3 spans 11 amino acids. Trimming took 10 bases from V and 7 from J, leaving 10 bases between them. The DNA of the CDR3 is TGTGCCACTTGGGGAGGTGAAAAACTGTTTTTT. Protein: CATWGGEKLFF.

This clone was seen many times. DNA for the CDR3: TGTGCCAGCAGTTTTGTGGGTTTGGAGCAAGAGACCCAGTACTTC. Amino acids: CASSFVGLEQETQYF. J is TRBJ2-5 and V is TRBV28; D is ambiguous. The CDR3 length is 15 residues. With 3 bases removed from V and 2 bases from J, the gap between germline ends came to 13 bases. Germline assignment: CDR1 MDHEN and CDR2 SYDVKM.

The V call is TRBV3-1 (or the pseudogene TRBV3-2), the J call TRBJ2-7, with TRBD1 identical over 9 bases. The CDR3 consists of 16 residues. V was pared by 0 bases and J by 3 bases, with 6 bases of the junction left unmatched. The V gene's germline CDR1 is LGHDT and CDR2 YNNKEL (reference sequence). Here the CDR3 reads CASSQDGGQGLYEQYF. DNA of the CDR3: TGTGCCAGCAGCCAAGATGGGGGACAGGGTCTCTACGAGCAGTACTTC.

The rearrangement joins TRBV19 to TRBJ2-2; possibly TRBD1 for D (7 bases). Trimming removed 3 bases from V and 4 bases from J, with 18 bases in between. The CDR3 sequence is 17 residues long. Germline CDR1 reads LNHDA; CDR2 reads SQIVND (reference sequence). This CDR3 reads CASSMEGQPGGTGELFF. CDR3 bases: TGTGCCAGTAGTATGGAGGGACAGCCTGGGGGCACCGGGGAGCTGTTTTTT.

In its sample, this clone was seen once. This chain links TRBV9 with TRBJ2-7, with a weak D call TRBD2 (6 bases). V shed 3 bases and J shed 6 bases, with 22 bases lying between them. The CDR3 loop spans 16 amino acids. From germline, CDR1 is SGDLS and CDR2 YYNGEE. CDR3 nucleotides: TGTGCCAGCAGCGCCGTCCCTGGCGGGACCTTCACCGAGCAGTACTTC. Protein: CASSAVPGGTFTEQYF. The variable domain in full, with the rest retrieved from reference TRBV9 and TRBJ2-7, is DSGVTQTPKHLITATGQRVTLRCSPRSGDLSVYWYQQSLDQGLQFLIQYYNGEERAKGNILERFSAQQFPDLHSELNLSSLELGDSALYFCASSAVPGGTFTEQYFGPGTRLTVT.

The CDR3 region has the DNA TGTGCCAGCAGCTTGCCCGGCAGGGGTGCCAAAAACATTCAGTACTTC. This translates into CASSLPGRGAKNIQYF. This chain joins TRBV5-4 and TRBJ2-4, with D maybe TRBD1 (6 bases). This CDR3 contains 16 residues. The V end lost 1 base, the J end lost 1 base, and 12 bases lay between the germline ends. Germline assignment: CDR1 SGHNT and CDR2 YYREEE (reference sequence). The variable domain in full, with the rest retrieved from reference TRBV5-4 and TRBJ2-4, is ETGVTQSPTHLIKTRGQQVTLRCSSQSGHNTVSWYQQALGQGPQFIFQYYREEENGRGNFPPRFSGLQFPNYSSELNVNALELDDSALYLCASSLPGRGAKNIQYFGAGTRLSVL.

This sequence joins TRBV29-1 and TRBJ1-6; no clear D gene. The germline V and J ends were trimmed by 4 bases and 9 bases, with 22 bases remaining between them. Germline lookup yields CDR1 SQVTM and CDR2 ANQGSEA. The CDR3 is 16 amino acids. CDR3: CSVVFSSSGKGSPLHF. The CDR3, as DNA: TGCAGCGTTGTATTTTCTTCCTCGGGGAAGGGTTCACCCCTCCACTTT.

The V gene is TRBV27, the J gene TRBJ2-3, with D perhaps TRBD2 (6 bases). Germline CDR1 and CDR2: MNHEY and SMNVEV (reference sequence). V was pared by 5 bases and J by 2 bases, with 17 bases between. CDR3 length equals 16 residues. The CDR3: CASSPGLAGFTDTQYF. The CDR3 nucleotides read TGTGCCAGCAGTCCGGGTCTGGCGGGGTTCACAGATACGCAGTATTTT.

The chain combines TRBV20-1 with TRBJ2-7; D remains ambiguous. Germline V gives CDR1 DFQATT, CDR2 SNEGSKA (reference sequence). This CDR3 is built from 10 residues. Trimming took 4 bases from V and 4 from J, leaving 5 bases between them. CDR3 DNA sequence: TGCAGTGCTACTCCGTACGAGCAGTACTTC. Translating it yields CSATPYEQYF.

This clone was seen a single time. The chain recombines TRBV15 with TRBJ2-5, with D possibly TRBD2 on 5 matching bases. Germline-derived CDR1 and CDR2 are LNHNV and YYDKDF (reference sequence). V lost 0 bases and J 4 bases, leaving 9 bases between the germline ends. CDR3 length: 14 amino acids. In DNA form, the CDR3 reads TGTGCCACCAGCAGAGATTCGGGAAGAGAGACCCAGTACTTC. This encodes CATSRDSGRETQYF.

The rearrangement links TRBV29-1 to TRBJ2-3; a weak D match, TRBD2 (5 bases). This CDR3 is 18 amino acids long. Germline lookup yields CDR1 SQVTM and CDR2 ANQGSEA. Trimming cost V 3 bases and J 0 bases, with 22 bases left between them. The CDR3 DNA reads as TGCAGCGTTGAGTTCCTTGGATCAGCGGCCGCCAGCACAGATACGCAGTATTTT. This translates into CSVEFLGSAAASTDTQYF.

Turning to this clone: The junction differs from germline at one of its ends, possibly a read error. The chain uses TRBV7-7 and TRBJ2-1; 9 nucleotides line up with TRBD2. This CDR3 is 16 amino acids long. CDR1 and CDR2 from the germline V gene are SSHAT and FNYEAQ (reference sequence). The CDR3, as DNA: TGTGCTAGCAGCCATTCCGGGACTAGCCTCTACAATGAGCAGTTCTTC. This codes for CASSHSGTSLYNEQFF.

The rearrangement links TRBV5-4 to TRBJ2-7; the match to TRBD1 covers 7 bases. Germline V CDR1 and CDR2: SGHNT, YYREEE (reference sequence). The V gene end was trimmed by 1 base and the J gene end by 3 bases; junction bases not matched to a gene: 7. There are 15 residues in the CDR3. The CDR3 reads CASSLKTGALYEQYF. As DNA, the CDR3 is TGTGCCAGCAGCTTGAAAACAGGGGCCCTCTACGAGCAGTACTTC.

The chain has TRBV29-1 and TRBJ2-4; D perhaps matches TRBD1 (6 bases). Germline values: CDR1 SQVTM, CDR2 ANQGSEA. This CDR3 has 13 amino acids. The ends were cut back, 6 bases at V and 0 bases at J, with 9 bases in the middle. Here the CDR3 reads CSVQGLAKNIQYF. DNA for the CDR3: TGCAGCGTGCAGGGGTTAGCCAAAAACATTCAGTACTTC.

The chain links TRBV5-5 to TRBJ2-7; weak D call: TRBD2 (6 bases). CDR1 is SGHKS and CDR2 is YYEKEE in the germline V gene (reference sequence). The CDR3 sequence is 15 residues long. V shed 4 bases and J shed 5 bases, with 19 bases lying between them. The CDR3 loop is CASSTGPRRVDEQYF. The CDR3, as DNA: TGTGCCAGCAGCACCGGGCCCCGGAGGGTCGACGAGCAGTACTTC.

This chain joins TRBV5-4 and TRBJ2-1; 8 bases agree with TRBD2. Germline assignment: CDR1 SGHNT and CDR2 YYREEE (reference sequence). The CDR3 spans 16 residues. V was clipped by 3 bases and J by 0 bases; unmatched bases: 5. The DNA of the CDR3 is TGTGCCAGCAGCTCCGGACTAGCTAGCTCCTACAATGAGCAGTTCTTC. Translated, it gives CASSSGLASSYNEQFF.

About this clone: A read error may produce the germline difference seen at one junction end. The chain carries TRBV7-7 and TRBJ2-7; 8 nucleotides agree with TRBD2. The V gene's germline CDR1 is SSHAT and CDR2 FNYEAQ (reference sequence). The CDR3 sequence is 17 residues long. CDR3 region: CASSPPVVREGTYEQYF. CDR3 coding DNA: TGTGCTAGCAGCCCACCCGTTGTCCGGGAGGGAACCTACGAGCAGTACTTC. Full variable domain (rest looked up from reference TRBV7-7 and TRBJ2-7): GAGVSQSPRYKVTKRGQDVTLRCDPISSHATLYWYQQALGQGPEFLTYFNYEAQPDKSGLPSDRFSAERPEGSISTLTIQRTEQRDSAMYRCASSPPVVREGTYEQYFGPGTRLTVT.

The chain is built from TRBV7-2 and TRBJ2-1; D is ambiguous. Germline V lookup: CDR1 SGHTA, CDR2 FQGNSA. Trimming cost V 0 bases and J 1 base, with 10 bases left between them. The CDR3 totals 16 residues. In nucleotides, the CDR3 is TGTGCCAGCAGCTTAGCATCCAGTGTGTCCTACAATGAGCAGTTCTTC. Translating it yields CASSLASSVSYNEQFF.

This chain uses TRBV7-6 with TRBJ2-3, with 12 positions matching TRBD2. The CDR3 length is 16 residues. The V gene end was trimmed by 5 bases and the J gene end by 3 bases; junction bases not matched to a gene: 6. Germline CDR1 reads SGHVS; CDR2 reads FNYEAQ. CDR3 sequence (DNA): TGTGCCAGCAGCCCTACTAGCGGGGGGTATACAGATACGCAGTATTTT. Translated: CASSPTSGGYTDTQYF.

The chain has TRBV29-1 and TRBJ2-5; the match to TRBD2 covers 8 bases. The germline CDR1 and CDR2 sequences are SQVTM and ANQGSEA. The ends lost 1 base at V and 1 base at J; junction bases unmatched: 2. The CDR3 loop spans 14 amino acids. The CDR3, as DNA: TGCAGCGTTGAAGCCGGGGGGGTCCAAGAGACCCAGTACTTC. Its protein product is CSVEAGGVQETQYF.

The gene calls are TRBV7-9 and TRBJ2-7; D is unclear. Looked up from germline, CDR1 is SEHNR and CDR2 is FQNEAQ (reference sequence). The V end was cut by 1 base, the J end by 2 bases, with 9 bases between. This CDR3 spans 14 amino acids. Here the CDR3 reads CASSLDNRPYEQYF. The CDR3 bases are TGTGCCAGCAGCTTAGATAACAGACCCTACGAGCAGTACTTC.

J is TRBJ2-5 and V is TRBV7-9; 8 positions agree with TRBD2. Germline V gives CDR1 SEHNR, CDR2 FQNEAQ (reference sequence). The J segment lost 3 bases and the V segment lost 2 bases, leaving 5 bases of the junction unmatched. The length of the CDR3 is 15 residues. This chain's CDR3 is CASSLWDGREETQYF. The CDR3 nucleotides read TGTGCCAGCAGCTTATGGGACGGGAGGGAAGAGACCCAGTACTTC.

The chain carries TRBV11-1 and TRBJ2-5; TRBD2 aligns across 14 bases. Germline V gene data show CDR1 as SGHAT and CDR2 as FQDESV (reference sequence). V trimming: 5 bases; J trimming: 5 bases; junction bases outside the gene matches: 7. The CDR3 covers 16 residues. As DNA, the CDR3 is TGTGCCAGCAGCATACCGGGACTAGCGGGAGAGGAGACCCAGTACTTC. As protein: CASSIPGLAGEETQYF. The full variable domain, its missing parts supplied by reference TRBV11-1 and TRBJ2-5, is EAEVAQSPRYKITEKSQAVAFWCDPISGHATLYWYRQILGQGPELLVQFQDESVVDDSQLPKDRFSAERLKGVDSTLKIQPAELGDSAMYLCASSIPGLAGEETQYFGPGTRLLVL.

With regard to this clone: The junction departs from the called germline gene at one end, perhaps through a read error. The V call is TRBV5-1, the J call TRBJ2-3, with 12 bases that match TRBD2. Per germline, CDR1 SGHRS and CDR2 YFSETQ. The CDR3 extends over 17 amino acids. The CDR3 DNA reads TGCGCCAGCAGCTTCCGGCTAGCGGGGGGGCCTAGGGATATGCAGTATTTT. It specifies CASSFRLAGGPRDMQYF.